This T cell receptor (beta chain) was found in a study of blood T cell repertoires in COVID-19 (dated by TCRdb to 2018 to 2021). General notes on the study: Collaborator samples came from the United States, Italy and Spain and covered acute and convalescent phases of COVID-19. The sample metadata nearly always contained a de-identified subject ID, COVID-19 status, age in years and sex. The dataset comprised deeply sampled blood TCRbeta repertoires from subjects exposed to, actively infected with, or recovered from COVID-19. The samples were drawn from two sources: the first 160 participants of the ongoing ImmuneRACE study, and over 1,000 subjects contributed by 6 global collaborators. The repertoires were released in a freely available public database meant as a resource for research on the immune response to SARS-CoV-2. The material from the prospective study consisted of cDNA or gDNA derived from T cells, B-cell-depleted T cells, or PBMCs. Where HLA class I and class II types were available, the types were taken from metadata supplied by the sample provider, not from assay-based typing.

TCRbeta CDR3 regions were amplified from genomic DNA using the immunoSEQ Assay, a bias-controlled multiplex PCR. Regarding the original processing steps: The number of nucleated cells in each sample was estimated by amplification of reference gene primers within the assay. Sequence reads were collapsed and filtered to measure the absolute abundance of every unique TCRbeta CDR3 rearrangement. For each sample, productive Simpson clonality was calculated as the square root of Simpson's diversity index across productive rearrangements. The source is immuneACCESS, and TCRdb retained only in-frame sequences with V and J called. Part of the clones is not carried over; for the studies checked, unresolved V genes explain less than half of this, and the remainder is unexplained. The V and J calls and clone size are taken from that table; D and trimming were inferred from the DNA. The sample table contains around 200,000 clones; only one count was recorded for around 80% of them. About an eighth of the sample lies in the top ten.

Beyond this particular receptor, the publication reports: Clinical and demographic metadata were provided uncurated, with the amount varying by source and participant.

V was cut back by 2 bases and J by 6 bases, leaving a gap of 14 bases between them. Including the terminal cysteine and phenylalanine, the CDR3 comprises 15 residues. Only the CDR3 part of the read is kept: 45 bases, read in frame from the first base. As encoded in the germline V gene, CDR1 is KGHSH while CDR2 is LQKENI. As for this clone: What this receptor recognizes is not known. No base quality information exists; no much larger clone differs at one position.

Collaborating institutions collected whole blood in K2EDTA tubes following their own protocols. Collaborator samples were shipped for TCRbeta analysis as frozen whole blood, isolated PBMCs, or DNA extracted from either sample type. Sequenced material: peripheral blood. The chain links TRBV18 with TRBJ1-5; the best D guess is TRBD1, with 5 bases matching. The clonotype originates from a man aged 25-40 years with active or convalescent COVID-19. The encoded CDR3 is CASSPIQEASQPQHF. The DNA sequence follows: TGTGCCAGCTCACCAATACAGGAAGCTAGTCAGCCCCAGCATTTT.